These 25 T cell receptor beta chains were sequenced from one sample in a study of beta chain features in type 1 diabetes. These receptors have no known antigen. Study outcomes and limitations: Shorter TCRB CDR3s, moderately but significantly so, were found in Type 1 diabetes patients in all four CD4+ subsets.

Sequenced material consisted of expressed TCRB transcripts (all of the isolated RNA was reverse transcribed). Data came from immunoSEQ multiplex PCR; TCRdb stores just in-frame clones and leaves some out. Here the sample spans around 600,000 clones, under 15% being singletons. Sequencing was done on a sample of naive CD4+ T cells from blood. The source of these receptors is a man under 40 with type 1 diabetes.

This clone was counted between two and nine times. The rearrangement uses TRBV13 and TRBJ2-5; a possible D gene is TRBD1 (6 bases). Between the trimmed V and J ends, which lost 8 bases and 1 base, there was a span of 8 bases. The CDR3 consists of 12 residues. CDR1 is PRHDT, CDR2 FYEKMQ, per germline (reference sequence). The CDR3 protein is CASADSQETQYF. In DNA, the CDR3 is TGTGCCAGCGCGGACAGCCAAGAGACCCAGTACTTC.

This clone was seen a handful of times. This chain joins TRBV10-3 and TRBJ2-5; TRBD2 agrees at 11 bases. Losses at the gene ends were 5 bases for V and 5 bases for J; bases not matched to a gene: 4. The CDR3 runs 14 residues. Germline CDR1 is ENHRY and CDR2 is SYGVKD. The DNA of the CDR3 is TGTGCCATCAGTCCGACTAGCGGGGTGGAGACCCAGTACTTC. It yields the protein CAISPTSGVETQYF.

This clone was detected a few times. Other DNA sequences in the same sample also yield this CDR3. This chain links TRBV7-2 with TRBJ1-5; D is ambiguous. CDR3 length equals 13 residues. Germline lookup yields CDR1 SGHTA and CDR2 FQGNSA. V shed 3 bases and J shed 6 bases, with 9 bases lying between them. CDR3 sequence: CASSLDRGQPQHF. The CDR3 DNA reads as TGTGCCAGCAGCTTGGACCGGGGTCAGCCCCAGCATTTT.

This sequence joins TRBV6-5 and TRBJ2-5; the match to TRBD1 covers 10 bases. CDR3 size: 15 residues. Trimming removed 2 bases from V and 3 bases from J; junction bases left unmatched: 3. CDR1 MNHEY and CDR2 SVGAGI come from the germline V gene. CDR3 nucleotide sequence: TGTGCCAGCAGTTACGGCGGGACAGGGGAAGAGACCCAGTACTTC. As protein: CASSYGGTGEETQYF.

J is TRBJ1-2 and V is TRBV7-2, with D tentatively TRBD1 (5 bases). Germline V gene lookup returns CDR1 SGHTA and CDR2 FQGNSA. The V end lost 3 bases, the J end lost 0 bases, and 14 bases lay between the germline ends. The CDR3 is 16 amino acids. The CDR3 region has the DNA TGTGCCAGCAGCTTGGATTCCGGGGGAACTAACTATGGCTACACCTTC. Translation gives CASSLDSGGTNYGYTF.

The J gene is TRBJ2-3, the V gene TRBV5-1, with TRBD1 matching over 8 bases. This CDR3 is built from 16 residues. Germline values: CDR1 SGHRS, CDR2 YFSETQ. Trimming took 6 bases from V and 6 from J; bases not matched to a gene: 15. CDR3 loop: CASMVSGQGRGDTQYF. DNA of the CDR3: TGCGCCAGCATGGTGTCAGGACAGGGCCGGGGGGATACGCAGTATTTT.

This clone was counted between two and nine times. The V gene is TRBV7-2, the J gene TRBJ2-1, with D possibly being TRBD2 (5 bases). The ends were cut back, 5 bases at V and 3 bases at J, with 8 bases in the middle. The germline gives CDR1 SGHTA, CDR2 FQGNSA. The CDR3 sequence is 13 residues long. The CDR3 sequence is CASSTGLYNEQFF. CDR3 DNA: TGTGCCAGCAGCACCGGACTCTACAATGAGCAGTTCTTC.

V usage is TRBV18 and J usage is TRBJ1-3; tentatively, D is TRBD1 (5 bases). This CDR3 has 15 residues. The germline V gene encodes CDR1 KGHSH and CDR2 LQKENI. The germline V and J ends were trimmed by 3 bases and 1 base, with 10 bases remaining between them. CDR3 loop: CASSPGTESGNTIYF. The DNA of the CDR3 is TGTGCCAGCTCACCCGGGACGGAATCTGGAAACACCATATATTTT.

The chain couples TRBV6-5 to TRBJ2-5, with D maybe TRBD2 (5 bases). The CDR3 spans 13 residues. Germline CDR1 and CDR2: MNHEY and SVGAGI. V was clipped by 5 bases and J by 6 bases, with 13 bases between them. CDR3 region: CASSDFTRQTQYF. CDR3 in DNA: TGTGCCAGCAGTGACTTCACTAGGCAGACCCAGTACTTC.

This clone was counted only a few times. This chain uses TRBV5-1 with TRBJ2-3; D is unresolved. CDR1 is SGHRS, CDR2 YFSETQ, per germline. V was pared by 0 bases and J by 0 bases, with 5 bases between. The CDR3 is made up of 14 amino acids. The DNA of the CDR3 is TGCGCCAGCAGCTTGGAGTACAGCACAGATACGCAGTATTTT. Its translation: CASSLEYSTDTQYF. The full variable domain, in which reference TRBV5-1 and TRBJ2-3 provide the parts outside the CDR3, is KAGVTQTPRYLIKTRGQQVTLSCSPISGHRSVSWYQQTPGQGLQFLFEYFSETQRNKGNFPGRFSGRQFSNSRSEMNVSTLELGDSALYLCASSLEYSTDTQYFGPGTRLTVL.

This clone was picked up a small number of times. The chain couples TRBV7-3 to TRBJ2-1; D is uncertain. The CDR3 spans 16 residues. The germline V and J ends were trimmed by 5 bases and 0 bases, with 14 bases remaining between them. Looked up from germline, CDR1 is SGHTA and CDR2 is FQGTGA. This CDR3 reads CASSLALPSSYNEQFF. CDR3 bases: TGTGCCAGCAGCCTGGCACTTCCAAGCTCCTACAATGAGCAGTTCTTC.

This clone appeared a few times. DNA for the CDR3: TGTGCCAGCAGTGAATTGCCGGGTCTCAATCAGCCCCAGCATTTT. It yields the protein CASSELPGLNQPQHF. V is TRBV25-1 and J is TRBJ1-5; D is unclear. CDR1 and CDR2 from the germline V gene are MGHDK and SYGVNS. V shed 1 base and J shed 3 bases, with 10 bases lying between them. This CDR3 is 15 amino acids long.

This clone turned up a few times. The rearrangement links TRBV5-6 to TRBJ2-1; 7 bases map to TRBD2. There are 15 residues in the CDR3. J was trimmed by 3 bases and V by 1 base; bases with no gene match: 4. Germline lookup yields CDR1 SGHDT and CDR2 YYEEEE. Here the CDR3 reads CASSLLGGFYNEQFF. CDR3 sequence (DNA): TGTGCCAGCAGCTTGCTGGGGGGGTTCTACAATGAGCAGTTCTTC. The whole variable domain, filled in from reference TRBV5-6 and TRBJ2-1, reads DAGVTQSPTHLIKTRGQQVTLRCSPKSGHDTVSWYQQALGQGPQFIFQYYEEEERQRGNFPDRFSGHQFPNYSSELNVNALLLGDSALYLCASSLLGGFYNEQFFGPGTRLTVL.

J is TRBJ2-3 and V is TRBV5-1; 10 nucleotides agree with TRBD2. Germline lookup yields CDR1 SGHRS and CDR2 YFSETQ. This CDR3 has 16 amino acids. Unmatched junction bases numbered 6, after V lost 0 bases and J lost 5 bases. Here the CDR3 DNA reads TGCGCCAGCAGCTTGGATCTAGCGGGGGCTGGAGATACGCAGTATTTT. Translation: CASSLDLAGAGDTQYF. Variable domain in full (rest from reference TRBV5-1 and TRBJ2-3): KAGVTQTPRYLIKTRGQQVTLSCSPISGHRSVSWYQQTPGQGLQFLFEYFSETQRNKGNFPGRFSGRQFSNSRSEMNVSTLELGDSALYLCASSLDLAGAGDTQYFGPGTRLTVL.

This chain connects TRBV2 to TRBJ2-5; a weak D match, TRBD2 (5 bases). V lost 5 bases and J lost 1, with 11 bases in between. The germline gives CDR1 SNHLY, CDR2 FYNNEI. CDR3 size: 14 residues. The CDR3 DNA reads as TGTGCCAGCAGTTCACGGGGAACCCAAGAGACCCAGTACTTC. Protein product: CASSSRGTQETQYF.

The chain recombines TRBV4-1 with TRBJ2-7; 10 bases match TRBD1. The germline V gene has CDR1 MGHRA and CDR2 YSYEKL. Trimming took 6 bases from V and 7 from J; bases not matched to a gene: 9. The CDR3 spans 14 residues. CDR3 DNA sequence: TGCGCCAGCAGTTGGGACAGGGGCCAAGGGGAGCAGTACTTC. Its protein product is CASSWDRGQGEQYF.

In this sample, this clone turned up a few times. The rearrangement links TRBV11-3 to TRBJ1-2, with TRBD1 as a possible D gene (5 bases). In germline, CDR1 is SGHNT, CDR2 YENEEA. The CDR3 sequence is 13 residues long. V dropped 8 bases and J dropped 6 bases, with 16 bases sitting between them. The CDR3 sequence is CASAGTAGNGYTF. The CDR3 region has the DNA TGTGCCAGCGCCGGGACGGCGGGGAATGGCTACACCTTC.

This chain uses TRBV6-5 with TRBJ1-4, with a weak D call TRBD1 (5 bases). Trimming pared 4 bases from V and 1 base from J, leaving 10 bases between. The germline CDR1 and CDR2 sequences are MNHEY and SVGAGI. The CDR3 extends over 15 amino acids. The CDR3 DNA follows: TGTGCCAGCAGTTCCGTGGGGGGAACTAATGAAAAACTGTTTTTT. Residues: CASSSVGGTNEKLFF.

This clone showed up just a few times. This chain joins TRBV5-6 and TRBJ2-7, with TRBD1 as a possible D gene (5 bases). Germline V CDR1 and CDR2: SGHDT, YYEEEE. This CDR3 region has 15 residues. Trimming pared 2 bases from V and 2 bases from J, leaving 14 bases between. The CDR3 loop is CASSFFPRATYEQYF. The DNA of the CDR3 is TGTGCCAGCAGCTTTTTCCCCAGGGCTACCTACGAGCAGTACTTC.

CDR3 amino acids: CASSFVGRVDTQYF. The CDR3 DNA reads as TGTGCCAGCAGCTTCGTAGGGCGCGTGGATACGCAGTATTTT. The chain joins TRBV11-2 to TRBJ2-3, with D unclear. Germline V gives CDR1 SGHAT, CDR2 FQNNGV. The CDR3 extends over 14 amino acids. V lost 3 bases and J 6 bases, leaving 13 bases between the germline ends.

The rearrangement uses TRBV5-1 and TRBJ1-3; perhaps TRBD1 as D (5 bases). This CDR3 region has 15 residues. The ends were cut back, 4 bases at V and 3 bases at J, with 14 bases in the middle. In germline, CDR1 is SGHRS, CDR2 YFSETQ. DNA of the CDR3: TGCGCCAGCAGCCGCGGGACCGTCGATGGAAACACCATATATTTT. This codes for CASSRGTVDGNTIYF.

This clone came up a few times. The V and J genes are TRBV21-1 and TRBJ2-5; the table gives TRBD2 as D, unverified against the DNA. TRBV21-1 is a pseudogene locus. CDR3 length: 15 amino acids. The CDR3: CASSKRASHQETQYF. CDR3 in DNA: TGTGCCAGCAGCAAACGTGCAAGCCACCAAGAGACCCAGTACTTC.

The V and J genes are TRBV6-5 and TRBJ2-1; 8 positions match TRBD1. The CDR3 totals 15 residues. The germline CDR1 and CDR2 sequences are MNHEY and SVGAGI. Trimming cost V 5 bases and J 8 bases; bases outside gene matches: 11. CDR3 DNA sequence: TGTGCCAGCAGTACCCGACAGGGGACTCTGGATGAGCAGTTCTTC. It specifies CASSTRQGTLDEQFF.

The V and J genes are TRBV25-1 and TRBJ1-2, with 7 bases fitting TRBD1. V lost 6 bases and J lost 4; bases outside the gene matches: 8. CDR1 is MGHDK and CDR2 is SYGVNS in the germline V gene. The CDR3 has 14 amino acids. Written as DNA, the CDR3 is TGTGCCAGCAGCCCAGGGGGGGCGGTCTATGGCTACACCTTC. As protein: CASSPGGAVYGYTF.

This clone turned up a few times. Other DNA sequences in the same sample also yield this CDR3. The CDR3 loop reads CASSLYEGNTEAFF. The CDR3 DNA reads TGTGCCAGCAGCTTATATGAGGGAAACACTGAAGCTTTCTTT. The chain joins TRBV7-2 to TRBJ1-1; D is undetermined. CDR3 length: 14 amino acids. CDR1 and CDR2 from the germline V gene are SGHTA and FQGNSA. Trimming pared 2 bases from V and 2 bases from J, leaving 9 bases between.